The TCR beta chain described here comes from a study of T cells in localized non-small cell lung cancer. Study results and caveats: Uninvolved adjacent lung, not tumor, had the highest T cell clonality.

Worth noting for this clone: No antigen is known for it.

Per the germline V gene, CDR1 is GTSNPN and CDR2 is SVGIG (reference sequence). V gave up 0 bases and J gave up 4 bases; unmatched junction bases: 9. There are 16 residues in the CDR3. Sequencing was performed with immunoSEQ multiplex PCR; in TCRdb, only in-frame clones are kept and a portion is missing. The sample holds approximately 3,200 clones, approximately 25% seen once. The sequence was obtained from a man between 35 and 75 years old with stage I lung adenocarcinoma. The chain carries TRBV30 and TRBJ2-3; 8 bases are a match to TRBD2. Sequencing used lung tumor tissue, obtained before any cancer treatment. CDR3 bases: TGTGCCTGGAGTGTAAGGATTAGCGGGATCTCAGATACGCAGTATTTT. Translated, it gives CAWSVRISGISDTQYF.